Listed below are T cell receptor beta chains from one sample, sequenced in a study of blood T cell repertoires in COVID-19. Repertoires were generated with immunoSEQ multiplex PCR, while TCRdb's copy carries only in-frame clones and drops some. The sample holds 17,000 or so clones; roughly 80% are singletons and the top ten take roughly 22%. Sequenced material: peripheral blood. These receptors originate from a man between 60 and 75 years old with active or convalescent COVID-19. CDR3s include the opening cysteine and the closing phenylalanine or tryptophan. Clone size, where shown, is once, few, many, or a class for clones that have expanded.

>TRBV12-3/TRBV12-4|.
CASTGAGVKVFF
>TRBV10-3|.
CAISGSRTGGVKLFF
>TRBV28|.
CASSFKGERIRWGDEQYF
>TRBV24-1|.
CATSQNTGELFF
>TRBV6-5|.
CASSRGGGEKLFF
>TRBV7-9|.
CASSLVGLGEQYF
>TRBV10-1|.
CASSDYVETQYF
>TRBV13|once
CASSRSGVPYEQYF
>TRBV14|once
CASSPILVAGGSEQFF
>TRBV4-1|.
CASSQGAIAGELFF
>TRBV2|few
CASSGAPGQGRNQPQHF
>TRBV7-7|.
CASSSQGKPYEQYF
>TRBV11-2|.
CASPRQGPGEQYF
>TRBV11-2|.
CASSSQGAGSPLHF
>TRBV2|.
CASSYLAVSTDTQYF
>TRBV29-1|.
CSGQGSYGYTF
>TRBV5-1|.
CASSLTGSFQETQYF
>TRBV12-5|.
CASGARLAGKSDTQYF
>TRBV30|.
CAWSSQGGNQPQHF
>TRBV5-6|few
CASSGERYNEQFF
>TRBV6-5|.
CASSYQGAPSGYTF
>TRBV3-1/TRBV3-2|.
CASSQVKAGATDTQYF